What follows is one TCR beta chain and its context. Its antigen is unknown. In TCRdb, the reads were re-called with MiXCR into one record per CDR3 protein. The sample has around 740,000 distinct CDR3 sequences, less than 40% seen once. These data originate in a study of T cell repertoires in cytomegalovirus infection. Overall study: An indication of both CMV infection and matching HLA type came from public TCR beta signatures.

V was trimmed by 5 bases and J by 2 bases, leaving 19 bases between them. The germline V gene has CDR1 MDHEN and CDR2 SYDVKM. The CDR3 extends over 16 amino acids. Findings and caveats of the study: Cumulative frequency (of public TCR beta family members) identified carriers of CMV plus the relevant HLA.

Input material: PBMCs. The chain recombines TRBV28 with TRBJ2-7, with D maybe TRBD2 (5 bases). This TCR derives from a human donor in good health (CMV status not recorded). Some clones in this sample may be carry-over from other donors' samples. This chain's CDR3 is CASSPPSQDFPYEQYF. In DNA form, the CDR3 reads TGTGCCAGCAGTCCCCCATCCCAGGACTTTCCCTACGAGCAGTACTTC.